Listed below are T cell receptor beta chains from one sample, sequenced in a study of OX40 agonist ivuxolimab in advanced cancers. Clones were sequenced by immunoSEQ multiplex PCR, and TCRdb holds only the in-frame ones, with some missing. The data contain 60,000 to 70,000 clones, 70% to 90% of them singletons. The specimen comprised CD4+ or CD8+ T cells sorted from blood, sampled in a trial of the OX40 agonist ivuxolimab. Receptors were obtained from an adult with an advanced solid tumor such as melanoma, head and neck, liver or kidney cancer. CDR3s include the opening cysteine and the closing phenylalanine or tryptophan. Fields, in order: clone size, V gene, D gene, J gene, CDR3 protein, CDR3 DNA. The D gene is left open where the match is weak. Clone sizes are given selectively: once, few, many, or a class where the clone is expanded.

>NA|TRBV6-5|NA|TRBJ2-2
CASSLDPRTGELFF
TGTGCCAGCAGTTTGGACCCAAGAACCGGGGAGCTGTTTTTT
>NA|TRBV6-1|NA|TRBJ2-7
CASSELPDISYEQYF
TGTGCCAGCAGTGAATTACCCGACATCTCCTACGAGCAGTACTTC
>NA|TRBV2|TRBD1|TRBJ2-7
CASGTGLYEQYF
TGTGCCAGCGGGACAGGGCTTTACGAGCAGTACTTC
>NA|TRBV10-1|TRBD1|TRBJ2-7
CASSETNRGQYF
TGCGCCAGCAGTGAGACGAACAGGGGGCAGTACTTC
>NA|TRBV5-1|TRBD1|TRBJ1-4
CASSFGQGREKLFF
TGCGCCAGCAGCTTCGGACAGGGACGTGAAAAACTGTTTTTT
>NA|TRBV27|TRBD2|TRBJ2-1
CASSIGLAGARYNEQFF
TGTGCCAGCAGTATCGGACTAGCGGGAGCTCGGTACAATGAGCAGTTCTTC
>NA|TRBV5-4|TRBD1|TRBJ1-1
CASSRQGSYAEAFF
TGTGCCAGCAGCAGACAGGGATCATACGCTGAAGCTTTCTTT
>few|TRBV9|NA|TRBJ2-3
CASSPGTVATDTQYF
TGTGCCAGCAGCCCTGGGACGGTAGCTACAGATACGCAGTATTTT
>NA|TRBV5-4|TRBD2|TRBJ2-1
CASSRSGLAGGPGAQGQFF
TGTGCCAGCAGCCGATCAGGACTAGCGGGAGGGCCAGGGGCACAAGGGCAGTTCTTC
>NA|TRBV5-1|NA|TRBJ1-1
CASSLISGKGAFF
TGCGCCAGCAGCTTGATTTCAGGGAAGGGAGCTTTCTTT
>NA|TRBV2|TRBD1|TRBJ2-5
CASNFGTAQETQYF
TGTGCCAGCAATTTCGGGACAGCCCAAGAGACCCAGTACTTC
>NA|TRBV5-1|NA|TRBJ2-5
CASRRGFQETQYF
TGCGCCAGCAGGAGGGGGTTTCAAGAGACCCAGTACTTC
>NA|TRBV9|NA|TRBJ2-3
CASSVGRLDSTDTQYF
TGTGCCAGCAGCGTAGGTCGACTAGACAGCACAGATACGCAGTATTTT
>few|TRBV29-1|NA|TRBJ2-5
CSVAAQTKETQYF
TGCAGCGTTGCGGCACAGACCAAAGAGACCCAGTACTTC
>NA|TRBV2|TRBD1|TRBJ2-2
CASSYRGSGELFF
TGTGCCAGCAGTTACAGGGGATCCGGGGAGCTGTTTTTT
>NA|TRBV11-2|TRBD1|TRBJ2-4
CASSEGTGENIQYF
TGTGCCAGCAGCGAAGGGACAGGGGAAAACATTCAGTACTTC
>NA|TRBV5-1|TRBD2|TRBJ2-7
CASSPTSASYEQYF
TGCGCCAGCAGCCCGACTAGCGCCTCCTACGAGCAGTACTTC
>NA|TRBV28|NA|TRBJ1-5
CASKPRGQPQHF
TGTGCCAGCAAACCTAGGGGCCAGCCCCAGCATTTT
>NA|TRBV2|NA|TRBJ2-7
CASSDIYEQYF
TGTGCCAGCAGCGACATCTACGAGCAGTACTTC
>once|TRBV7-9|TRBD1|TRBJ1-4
CASSLQQGARGNEKLFF
TGTGCCAGCAGCTTACAACAGGGGGCGAGGGGTAATGAAAAACTGTTTTTT
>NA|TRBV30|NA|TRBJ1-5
CAWSVGSNQPQHF
TGTGCCTGGAGTGTGGGCAGCAATCAGCCCCAGCATTTT
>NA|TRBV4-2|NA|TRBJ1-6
CASSQETSFRGFNSPLHF
TGTGCCAGCAGCCAAGAGACCTCTTTCCGGGGCTTCAATTCACCCCTCCACTTT
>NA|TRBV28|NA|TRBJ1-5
CASRPALGGGNQPQHF
TGTGCCAGCAGGCCTGCTCTTGGGGGTGGCAATCAGCCCCAGCATTTT
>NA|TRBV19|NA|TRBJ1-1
CVSFMGRGTEAFF
TGTGTCAGTTTCATGGGACGGGGAACTGAAGCTTTCTTT
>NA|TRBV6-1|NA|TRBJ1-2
CASSEAGDYGYTF
TGTGCCAGCAGTGAAGCAGGGGACTATGGCTACACCTTC
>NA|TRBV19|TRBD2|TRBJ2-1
CASSSASGRDEQFF
TGTGCCAGTAGTTCGGCTAGCGGGAGGGATGAGCAGTTCTTC
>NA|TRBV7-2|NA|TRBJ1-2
CASSNTGIGGYTF
TGTGCCAGCAGCAATACAGGGATCGGCGGCTACACCTTC
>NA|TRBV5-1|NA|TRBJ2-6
CASSPLSGANVLTF
TGCGCCAGCAGCCCACTCTCTGGGGCCAACGTCCTGACTTTC
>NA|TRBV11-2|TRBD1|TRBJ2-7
CASSLEAGTVYEQYF
TGTGCCAGCAGCTTAGAAGCAGGGACAGTCTACGAGCAGTACTTC
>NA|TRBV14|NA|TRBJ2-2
CASSPRVIGELFF
TGTGCCAGCAGCCCCAGGGTAATCGGGGAGCTGTTTTTT
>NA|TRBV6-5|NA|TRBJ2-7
CASSYSGPYEQYF
TGTGCCAGCAGTTACTCTGGTCCCTACGAGCAGTACTTC
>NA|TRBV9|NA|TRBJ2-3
CASSVSGTSTDTQYF
TGTGCCAGCAGCGTATCAGGGACAAGCACAGATACGCAGTATTTT
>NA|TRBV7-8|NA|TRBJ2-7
CASSLQGEIYEQYF
TGTGCCAGCAGCTTGCAGGGAGAGATCTACGAGCAGTACTTC
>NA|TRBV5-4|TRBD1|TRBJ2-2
CASSPGTASFTGELFF
TGTGCCAGCAGCCCCGGGACAGCATCTTTCACCGGGGAGCTGTTTTTT
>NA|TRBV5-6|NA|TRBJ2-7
CASAPGGHSYEQYF
TGTGCCAGCGCCCCCGGAGGGCACTCCTACGAGCAGTACTTC
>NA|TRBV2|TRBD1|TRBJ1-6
CASSGQGESPLHF
TGTGCCAGCAGTGGACAGGGTGAATCACCCCTCCACTTT
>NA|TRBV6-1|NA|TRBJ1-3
CASSEYIDRSDSGNTIYF
TGTGCCAGCAGTGAATATATTGATAGGTCGGACTCTGGAAACACCATATATTTT
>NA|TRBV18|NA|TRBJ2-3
CASSLGQKSTDTQYF
TGTGCCAGCTCACTTGGACAGAAAAGCACAGATACGCAGTATTTT
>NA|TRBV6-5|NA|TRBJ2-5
CASSSPYRGGETQYF
TGTGCCAGCAGTTCTCCCTACAGGGGAGGGGAGACCCAGTACTTC
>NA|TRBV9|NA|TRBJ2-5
CASSVVPEETQYF
TGTGCCAGCAGCGTAGTTCCGGAAGAGACCCAGTACTTC
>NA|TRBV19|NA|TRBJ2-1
CASATGGGENEQFF
TGTGCCAGTGCAACAGGGGGGGGTGAGAATGAGCAGTTCTTC
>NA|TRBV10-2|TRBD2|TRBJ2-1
CASSESMGSGIDNEQFF
TGCGCCAGCAGTGAGTCAATGGGTAGCGGGATTGACAATGAGCAGTTCTTC
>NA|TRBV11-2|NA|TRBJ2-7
CASSLVQAYEQYF
TGTGCCAGCAGCTTAGTTCAGGCCTACGAGCAGTACTTC
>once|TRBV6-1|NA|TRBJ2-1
CASSAVAWSYNEQFF
TGTGCCAGCAGTGCGGTGGCTTGGTCCTACAATGAGCAGTTCTTC
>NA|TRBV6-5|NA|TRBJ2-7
CASIKKGETSYEQYF
TGTGCCAGCATCAAAAAGGGGGAGACATCCTACGAGCAGTACTTC
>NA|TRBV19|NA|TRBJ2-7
CASSTLGRNYEQYF
TGTGCCAGTAGTACCCTAGGGCGGAACTACGAGCAGTACTTC
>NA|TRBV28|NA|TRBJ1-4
CASSSPPMTDLIKLFF
TGTGCCAGCAGTTCTCCCCCGATGACGGACCTGATAAAACTGTTTTTT
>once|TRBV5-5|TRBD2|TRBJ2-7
CASSLGLAGVGEQYF
TGTGCCAGCAGCTTAGGACTAGCGGGAGTTGGGGAGCAGTACTTC
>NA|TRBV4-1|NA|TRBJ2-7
CASSQVTDPSYEQYF
TGCGCCAGCAGCCAAGTTACAGACCCCTCCTACGAGCAGTACTTC
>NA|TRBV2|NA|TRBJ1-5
CASRGGLRGKPQHF
TGTGCCAGCAGAGGGGGTCTGCGGGGGAAGCCCCAGCATTTT
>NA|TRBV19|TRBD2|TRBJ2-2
CASSIAGGTSTGELFF
TGTGCCAGTAGTATAGCGGGGGGAACTTCTACCGGGGAGCTGTTTTTT
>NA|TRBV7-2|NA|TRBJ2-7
CASSLSVYEQYF
TGTGCCAGCAGCTTATCCGTCTACGAGCAGTACTTC
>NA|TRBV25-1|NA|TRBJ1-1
CASSETGLRNTEAFF
TGTGCCAGCAGTGAGACGGGACTCCGGAACACTGAAGCTTTCTTT
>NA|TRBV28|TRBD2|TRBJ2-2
CASRIAGDSTGELFF
TGTGCCAGCAGGATAGCGGGGGACTCCACCGGGGAGCTGTTTTTT
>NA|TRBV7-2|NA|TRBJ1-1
CASKGVGMNTEAFF
TGTGCCAGCAAGGGGGTTGGGATGAACACTGAAGCTTTCTTT